The source of this TCR beta chain is a study of cytomegalovirus exposure and HLA in healthy donors. Whole-study results and caveats: A later analysis reportedly found that, within productive TCRs, an Asian-associated ancestry cluster had fewer N-insertions than the mean observed across the roughly 690 donors. Many donors carried some public TCRs, although rarity characterized most TCR sequences. What TCR beta sequences reportedly achieved was accurate prediction of HLA-A and HLA-B alleles in most subjects. As immune exposure information, only CMV serostatus was available.

On this clone: Its antigen is as yet unknown.

It was with 60 Vbeta and 13 Jbeta primers that the PCR ran. Profiling relied on immunoSEQ multiplex PCR, and the TCRdb table lists in-frame clones only, not all of them. The data hold some 170,000 clones, with approximately 78% observed a single time. This sequence was found in a human donor in good health. Sample: PBMCs.

The CDR3 DNA reads as TGTGCCAGCAGCCGATCGACAGGACACAGCTATGGCTACACCTTC. The encoded protein is CASSRSTGHSYGYTF. The chain carries TRBV6-6 and TRBJ1-2, with TRBD1 as a possible D gene (6 bases). This CDR3 comprises 15 residues. Germline assignment: CDR1 MNHNY and CDR2 SVGAGI (reference sequence). Trimming took 6 bases from V and 4 from J, leaving 18 bases between them.